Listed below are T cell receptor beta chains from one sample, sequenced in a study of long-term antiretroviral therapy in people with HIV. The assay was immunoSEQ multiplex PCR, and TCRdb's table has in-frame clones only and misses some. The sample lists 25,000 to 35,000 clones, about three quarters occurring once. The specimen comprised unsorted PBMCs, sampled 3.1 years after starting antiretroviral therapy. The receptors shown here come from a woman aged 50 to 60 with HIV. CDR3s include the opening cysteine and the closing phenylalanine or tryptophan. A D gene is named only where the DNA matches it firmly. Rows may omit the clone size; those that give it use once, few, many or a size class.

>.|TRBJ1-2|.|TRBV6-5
CASSPPAGGGYTF
TGTGCCAGCAGCCCGCCCGCGGGAGGGGGCTACACCTTC
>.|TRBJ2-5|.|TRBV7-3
CASSATVGLGGTQYF
TGTGCCAGCAGCGCGACAGTTGGTCTAGGGGGGACCCAGTACTTC
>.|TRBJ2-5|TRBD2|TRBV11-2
CASSPRTSGGAETQYF
TGTGCCAGCAGCCCCCGGACTAGCGGGGGGGCGGAGACCCAGTACTTC
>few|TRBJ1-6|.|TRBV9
CASSPQQSGAGSPLHF
TGTGCCAGCAGCCCGCAACAGTCAGGGGCTGGATCACCCCTCCACTTT
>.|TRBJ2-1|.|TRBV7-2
CASKINTLWNEQFF
TGTGCCAGCAAAATCAACACCCTGTGGAATGAGCAGTTCTTC
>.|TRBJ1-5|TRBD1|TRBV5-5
CASSLAEGAAYQPQHF
TGTGCCAGCAGCTTGGCAGAGGGGGCAGCCTATCAGCCCCAGCATTTT
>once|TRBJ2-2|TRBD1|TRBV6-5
CASSYRDRRTGELFF
TGTGCCAGCAGTTACAGGGACAGGAGGACCGGGGAGCTGTTTTTT
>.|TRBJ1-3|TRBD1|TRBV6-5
CASSYMQGAGNTIYF
TGTGCCAGCAGTTACATGCAGGGGGCCGGAAACACCATATATTTT
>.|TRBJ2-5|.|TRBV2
CAVWEVQETQYF
TGTGCCGTCTGGGAGGTGCAAGAGACCCAGTACTTC
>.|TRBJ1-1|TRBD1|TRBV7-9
CASSQGDTEAFF
TGTGCCAGCAGCCAGGGGGACACTGAAGCTTTCTTT
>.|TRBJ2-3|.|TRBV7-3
CASSLRPVDGWTDTQYF
TGTGCCAGCAGCTTACGGCCTGTAGATGGGTGGACAGATACGCAGTATTTT
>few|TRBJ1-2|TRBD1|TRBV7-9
CASSSPQDRGPYGYTF
TGTGCCAGCAGCTCCCCTCAGGACAGGGGACCCTATGGCTACACCTTC
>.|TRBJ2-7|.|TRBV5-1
CASSAASYPYEQYF
TGCGCCAGCAGCGCTGCCTCGTACCCCTACGAGCAGTACTTC
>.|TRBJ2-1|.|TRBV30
CAWSPLWSDEQFF
TGTGCCTGGAGTCCATTATGGTCGGATGAGCAGTTCTTC
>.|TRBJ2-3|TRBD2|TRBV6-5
CASTRGGTDTQYF
TGTGCCAGCACCCGGGGGGGCACAGATACGCAGTATTTT
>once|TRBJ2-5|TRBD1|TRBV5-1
CASTRTGFGGETQYF
TGCGCCAGCACCCGGACAGGGTTCGGCGGAGAGACCCAGTACTTC
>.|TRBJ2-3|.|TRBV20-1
CSAPQLNTQYF
TGCAGTGCTCCCCAGCTCAATACGCAGTATTTT
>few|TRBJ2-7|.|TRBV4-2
CASSQGPSYEQYF
TGTGCCAGCAGCCAAGGACCCAGCTACGAGCAGTACTTC
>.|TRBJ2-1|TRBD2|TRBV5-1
CASSSGLAGNNEQFF
TGCGCCAGCAGCTCGGGACTAGCGGGGAATAATGAGCAGTTCTTC
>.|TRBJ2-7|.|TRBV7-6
CASSLGNSYEQYF
TGTGCCAGCAGCTTGGGGAACTCCTACGAGCAGTACTTC
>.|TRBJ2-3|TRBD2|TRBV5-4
CASSPSSGGTSTDTQYF
TGTGCCAGCAGCCCATCTAGCGGGGGAACTAGCACAGATACGCAGTATTTT
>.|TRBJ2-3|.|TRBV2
CASSGPLSDTQYF
TGTGCCAGCAGTGGTCCGCTGTCGGATACGCAGTATTTT
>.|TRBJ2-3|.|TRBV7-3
CASSQGGPPTDTQYF
TGTGCCAGCAGTCAGGGGGGGCCCCCCACAGATACGCAGTATTTT
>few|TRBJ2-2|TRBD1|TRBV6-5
CASSYHRGETGELFF
TGTGCCAGCAGTTACCACAGGGGTGAGACCGGGGAGCTGTTTTTT
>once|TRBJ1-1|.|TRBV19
CASSIRGVRTEAFF
TGTGCCAGTAGTATACGGGGGGTTCGCACTGAAGCTTTCTTT